What follows are 6 T cell receptor beta chains derived from one specimen sequenced in a study of shared clonotypes between healthy human individuals. Produced via immunoSEQ multiplex PCR; TCRdb's table is partial and in-frame only. The table has about 1.4 million clones, over 95% seen once. Input material: naive CD4+ T cells sorted from blood. As for subset: CD45RA+ positively selected. These receptors were obtained from a man aged 25-45 years in good health.

This clone was detected once. The rearrangement links TRBV19 to TRBJ2-1; TRBD1 or TRBD2 may be the D gene (6 bases each). In germline, CDR1 is LNHDA, CDR2 SQIVND (reference sequence). V gave up 5 bases and J gave up 0 bases, with 17 bases separating them. The CDR3 is 17 amino acids. The CDR3 is CASSLPSGAGSYNEQFF. As DNA, the CDR3 is TGTGCCAGTAGTTTACCGTCGGGGGCCGGCTCCTACAATGAGCAGTTCTTC.

This clone has a single count. CDR3 coding DNA: TGTGCCAGCTGGGTCGTCGATGGCTACACCTTC. Amino acids: CASWVVDGYTF. The gene calls are TRBV28 and TRBJ1-2; D not certain. Germline V gives CDR1 MDHEN, CDR2 SYDVKM. Between the trimmed V and J ends, which lost 8 bases and 6 bases, there was a span of 10 bases. The CDR3 is 11 amino acids.

J is TRBJ2-1 and V is TRBV5-4, with D possibly TRBD1 on 5 matching bases. This CDR3 is built from 16 residues. CDR1 and CDR2 (germline): SGHNT, YYREEE (reference sequence). Trimming removed 0 bases from V and 5 bases from J, with 15 bases in between. CDR3 sequence (DNA): TGTGCCAGCAGCTTGGGGTCAGGGATTTACAACAATGAGCAGTTCTTC. Protein: CASSLGSGIYNNEQFF. Using reference TRBV5-4 and TRBJ2-1 for the parts outside the CDR3, the full variable domain is ETGVTQSPTHLIKTRGQQVTLRCSSQSGHNTVSWYQQALGQGPQFIFQYYREEENGRGNFPPRFSGLQFPNYSSELNVNALELDDSALYLCASSLGSGIYNNEQFFGPGTRLTVL.

The chain employs TRBV4-1 and TRBJ2-3; 7 nucleotides match TRBD2. After removal of 5 bases from V and 2 bases from J, the junction contained 7 bases not matched to a gene. The CDR3 is 15 residues long. Germline CDR1 MGHRA, CDR2 YSYEKL. The CDR3 DNA sequence: TGCGCCAGCAGCTACTCCGGGACTACCACAGATACGCAGTATTTT. Protein: CASSYSGTTTDTQYF.

The V and J genes are TRBV7-9 and TRBJ2-5; tentative D call: TRBD2 (6 bases). The V end lost 5 bases, the J end lost 2 bases, and 12 bases lay between the germline ends. CDR1 is SEHNR, CDR2 FQNEAQ, per germline (reference sequence). The CDR3 length is 14 residues. The DNA for the CDR3 is TGTGCCAGCAGCAAGGGAGGCTTACAAGAGACCCAGTACTTC. Its translation is CASSKGGLQETQYF.

The chain couples TRBV2 to TRBJ2-5; no definite D call. The germline CDR1 and CDR2 sequences are SNHLY and FYNNEI. Trimming took off 4 bases at V and 5 bases at J, with 14 bases between the two ends. The CDR3 has 14 residues. The CDR3 nucleotides are TGTGCCAGCAGTGTGCTACCCCTCGCCGAGACCCAGTACTTC. Translating it yields CASSVLPLAETQYF.